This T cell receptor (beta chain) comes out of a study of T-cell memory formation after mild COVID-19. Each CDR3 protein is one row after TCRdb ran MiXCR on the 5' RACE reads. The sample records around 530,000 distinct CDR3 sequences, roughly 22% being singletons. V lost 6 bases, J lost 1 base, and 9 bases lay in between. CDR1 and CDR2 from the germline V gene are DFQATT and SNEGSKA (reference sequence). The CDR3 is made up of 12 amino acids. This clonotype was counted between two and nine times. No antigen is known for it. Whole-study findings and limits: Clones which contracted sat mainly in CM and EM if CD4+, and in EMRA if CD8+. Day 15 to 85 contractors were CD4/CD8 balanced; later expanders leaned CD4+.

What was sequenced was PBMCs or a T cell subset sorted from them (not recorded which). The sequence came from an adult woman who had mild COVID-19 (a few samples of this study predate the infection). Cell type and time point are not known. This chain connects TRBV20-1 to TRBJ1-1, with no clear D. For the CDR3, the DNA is TGCAGTGCACAGCAGCCGAACACTGAAGCTTTCTTT. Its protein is CSAQQPNTEAFF.